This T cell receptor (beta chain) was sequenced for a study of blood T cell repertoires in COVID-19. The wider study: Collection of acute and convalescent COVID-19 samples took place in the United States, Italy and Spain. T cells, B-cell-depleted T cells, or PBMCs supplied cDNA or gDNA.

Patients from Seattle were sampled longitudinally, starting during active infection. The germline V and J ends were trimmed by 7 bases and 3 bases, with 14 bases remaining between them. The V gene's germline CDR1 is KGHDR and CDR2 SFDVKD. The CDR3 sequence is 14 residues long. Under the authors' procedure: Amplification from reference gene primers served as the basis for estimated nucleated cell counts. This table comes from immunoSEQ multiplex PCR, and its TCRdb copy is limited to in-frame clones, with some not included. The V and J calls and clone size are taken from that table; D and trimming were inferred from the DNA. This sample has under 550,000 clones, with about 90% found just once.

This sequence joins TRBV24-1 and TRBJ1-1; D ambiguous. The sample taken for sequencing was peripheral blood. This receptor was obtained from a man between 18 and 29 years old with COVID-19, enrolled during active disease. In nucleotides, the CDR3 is TGTGCCACCAGAGGTGCAGCGGGCTACACTGAAGCTTTCTTT. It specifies CATRGAAGYTEAFF.